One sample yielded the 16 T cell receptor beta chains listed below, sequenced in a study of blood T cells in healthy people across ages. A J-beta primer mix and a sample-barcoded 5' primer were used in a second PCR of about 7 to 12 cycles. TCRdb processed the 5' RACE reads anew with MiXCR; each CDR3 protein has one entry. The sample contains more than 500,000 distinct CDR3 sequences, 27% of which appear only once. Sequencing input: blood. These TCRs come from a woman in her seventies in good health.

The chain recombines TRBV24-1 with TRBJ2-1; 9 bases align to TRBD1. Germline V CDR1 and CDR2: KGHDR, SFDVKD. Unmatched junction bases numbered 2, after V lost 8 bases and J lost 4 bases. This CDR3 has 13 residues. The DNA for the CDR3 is TGTGCCACCACCGGGACAGGGTACAATGAGCAGTTCTTC. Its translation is CATTGTGYNEQFF.

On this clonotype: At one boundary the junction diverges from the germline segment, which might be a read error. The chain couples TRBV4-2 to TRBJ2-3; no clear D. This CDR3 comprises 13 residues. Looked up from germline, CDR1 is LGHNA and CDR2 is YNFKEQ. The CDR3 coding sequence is TGTGCCAGCAGCCCCCTCGGCACAGATACGCGGTATTTT. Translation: CASSPLGTDTRYF.

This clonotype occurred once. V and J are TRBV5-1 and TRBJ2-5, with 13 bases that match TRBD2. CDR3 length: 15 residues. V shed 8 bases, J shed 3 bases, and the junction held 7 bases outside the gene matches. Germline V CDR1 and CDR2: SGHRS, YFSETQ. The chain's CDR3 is CASNPGTSGKETQYF. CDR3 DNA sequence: TGCGCCAGTAACCCCGGGACTAGCGGGAAAGAGACCCAGTACTTC. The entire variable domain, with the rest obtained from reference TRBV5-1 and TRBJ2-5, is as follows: KAGVTQTPRYLIKTRGQQVTLSCSPISGHRSVSWYQQTPGQGLQFLFEYFSETQRNKGNFPGRFSGRQFSNSRSEMNVSTLELGDSALYLCASNPGTSGKETQYFGPGTRLLVL.

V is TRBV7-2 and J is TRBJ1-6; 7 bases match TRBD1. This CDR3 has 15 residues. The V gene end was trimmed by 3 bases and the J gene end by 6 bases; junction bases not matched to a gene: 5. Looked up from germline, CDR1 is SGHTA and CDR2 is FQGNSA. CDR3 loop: CASSFQTGPNSPLHF. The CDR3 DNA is TGTGCCAGCAGCTTCCAGACAGGGCCTAATTCACCCCTCCACTTT.

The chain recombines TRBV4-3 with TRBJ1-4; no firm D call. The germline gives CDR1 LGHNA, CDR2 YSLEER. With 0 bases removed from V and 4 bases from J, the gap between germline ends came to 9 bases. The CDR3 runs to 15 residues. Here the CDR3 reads CASSQDPLNNEKLFF. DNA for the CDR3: TGCGCCAGCAGCCAAGATCCGCTTAATAATGAAAAACTGTTTTTT.

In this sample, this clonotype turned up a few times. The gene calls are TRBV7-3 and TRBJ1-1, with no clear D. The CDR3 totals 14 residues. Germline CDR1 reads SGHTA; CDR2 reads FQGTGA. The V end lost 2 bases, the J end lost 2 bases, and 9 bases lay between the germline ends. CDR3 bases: TGTGCCAGCAGCTTATCCGTCACAAACACTGAAGCTTTCTTT. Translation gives CASSLSVTNTEAFF.

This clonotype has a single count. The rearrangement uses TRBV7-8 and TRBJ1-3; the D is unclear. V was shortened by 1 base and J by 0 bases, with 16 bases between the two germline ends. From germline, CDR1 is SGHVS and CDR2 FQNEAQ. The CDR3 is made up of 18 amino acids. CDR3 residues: CASSLVGERASSGNTIYF. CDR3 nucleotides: TGTGCCAGCAGCTTAGTAGGCGAGAGGGCTTCCTCTGGAAACACCATATATTTT.

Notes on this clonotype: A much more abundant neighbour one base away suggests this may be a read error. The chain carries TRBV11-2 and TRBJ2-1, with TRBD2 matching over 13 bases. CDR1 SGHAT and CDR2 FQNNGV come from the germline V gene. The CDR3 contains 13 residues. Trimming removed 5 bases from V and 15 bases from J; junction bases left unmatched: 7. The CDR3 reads CASSPGLAGVRFF. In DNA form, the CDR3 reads TGTGCCAGCAGCCCAGGACTAGCGGGGGTCAGGTTCTTC. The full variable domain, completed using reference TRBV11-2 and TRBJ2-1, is EAGVAQSPRYKIIEKRQSVAFWCNPISGHATLYWYQQILGQGPKLLIQFQNNGVVDDSQLPKDRFSAERLKGVDSTLKIQPAKLEDSAVYLCASSPGLAGVRFFGPGTRLTVL.

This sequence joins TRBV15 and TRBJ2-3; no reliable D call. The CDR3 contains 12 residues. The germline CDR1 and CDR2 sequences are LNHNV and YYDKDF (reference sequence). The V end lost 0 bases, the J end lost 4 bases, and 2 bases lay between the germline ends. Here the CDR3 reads CATSRDADTQYF. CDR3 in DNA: TGTGCCACCAGCAGAGATGCAGATACGCAGTATTTT.

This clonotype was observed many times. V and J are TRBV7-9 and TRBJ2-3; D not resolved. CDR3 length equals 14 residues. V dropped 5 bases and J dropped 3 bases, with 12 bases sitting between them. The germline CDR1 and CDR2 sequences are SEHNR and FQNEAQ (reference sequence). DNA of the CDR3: TGTGCCAGCAGCCCTAGGGCTCGGACAGATACGCAGTATTTT. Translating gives CASSPRARTDTQYF.

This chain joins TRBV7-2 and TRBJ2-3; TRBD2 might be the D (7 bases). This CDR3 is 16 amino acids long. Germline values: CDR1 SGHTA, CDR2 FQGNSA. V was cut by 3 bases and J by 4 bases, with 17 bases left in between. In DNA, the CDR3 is TGTGCCAGCAGCTTCGGACTAGGGGGGTTCGCAGATACGCAGTATTTT. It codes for CASSFGLGGFADTQYF.

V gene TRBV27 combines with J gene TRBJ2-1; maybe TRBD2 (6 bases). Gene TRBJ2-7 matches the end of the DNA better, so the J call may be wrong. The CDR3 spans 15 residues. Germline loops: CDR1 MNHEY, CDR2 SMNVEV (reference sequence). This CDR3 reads CASSAGRGGTYEQYF. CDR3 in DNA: TGTGCCAGCAGTGCGGGACGGGGAGGAACCTACGAGCAGTACTTC.

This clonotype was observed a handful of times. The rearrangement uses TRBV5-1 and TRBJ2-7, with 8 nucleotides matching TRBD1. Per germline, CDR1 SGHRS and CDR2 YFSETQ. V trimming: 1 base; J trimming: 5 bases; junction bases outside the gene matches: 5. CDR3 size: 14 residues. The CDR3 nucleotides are TGCGCCAGCAGCTTGCAGGGGGCGGGCGACGAGCAGTACTTC. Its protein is CASSLQGAGDEQYF.

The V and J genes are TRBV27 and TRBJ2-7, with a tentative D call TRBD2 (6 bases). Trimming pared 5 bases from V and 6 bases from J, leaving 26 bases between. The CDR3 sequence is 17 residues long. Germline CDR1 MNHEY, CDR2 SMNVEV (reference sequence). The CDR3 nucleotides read TGTGCCAGCAGTCTCTTGGGGGGAGGCCGGTCCGAAGGCGAGCAGTACTTC. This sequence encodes CASSLLGGGRSEGEQYF.

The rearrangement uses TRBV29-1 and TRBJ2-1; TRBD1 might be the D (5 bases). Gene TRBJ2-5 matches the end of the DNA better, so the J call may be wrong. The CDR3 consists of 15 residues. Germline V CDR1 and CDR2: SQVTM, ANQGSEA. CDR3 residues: CSVDSHLRPGETQYF. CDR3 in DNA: TGCAGCGTTGATTCCCACCTTCGACCAGGGGAGACCCAGTACTTC.

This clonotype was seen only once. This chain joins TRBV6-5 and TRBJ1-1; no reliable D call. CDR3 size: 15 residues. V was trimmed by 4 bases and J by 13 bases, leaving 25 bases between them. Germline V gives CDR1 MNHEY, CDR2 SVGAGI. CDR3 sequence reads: CASSLNPGQSYEYFF. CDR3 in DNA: TGTGCCAGCAGTTTGAACCCCGGGCAGTCCTACGAGTATTTCTTT.